Sequencing of this TCR beta chain was carried out in a study of regulatory T cells in long-lasting Graves disease (dated by TCRdb to about 2021). Describing the broader study: In the newly diagnosed Graves' disease group, patients had been taking antithyroid drugs for less than 3 months. Persistent Graves' disease patients were compared with newly diagnosed Graves' disease patients by peripheral blood TCR sequencing and RNA sequencing. The study took place in China and was registered as a clinical trial. TCR sequencing covered 13 persistent and around 20 newly diagnosed Graves' disease patients, some 33 samples in total. What the research found in general, with its limitations: The authors noted that the small sample size was a limitation that may lower accuracy. More public clonotypes were shared among persistent patients (roughly 2,700) than among newly diagnosed patients (roughly 1,000). Preferential use of TRBV28, TRBJ1-2 and TRBJ2-5 was observed in persistent disease, whereas TRBV20-1 and TRBJ2-1 were favored in newly diagnosed disease. Lower TCR Shannon entropy and fewer highly expanded clones were observed in persistent Graves' disease patients than in newly diagnosed patients, which suggested clonal expansion. Sequencing and analysis were restricted to the TCR beta chain. The study examined only peripheral blood because the primary lesion, thyroid tissue, could not be accessed.

Concerning this clonotype: The antigen it binds to is not known. This sequence is one base from a far larger clone and is likely a read error.

The sample's time point, from its label and the paper: newly diagnosed GD, antithyroid drugs for less than 3 months. For both TCR sequencing and RNA sequencing, RNA was extracted from PBMCs using TRIzol. Graves' disease was diagnosed according to American Thyroid Association guidelines. Recruitment of patients was carried out at an endocrinology department in Xi'an, China. From each patient, approximately 9 milliliters of peripheral blood was collected into an EDTA anticoagulant tube. Ficoll Paque Plus density gradient separation was used to isolate PBMCs, and no further T cell sorting was done. RNA quality was checked with an Agilent 2100 Bioanalyzer and agarose gel, and concentration with a NanoDrop 2000. Taken from cysteine to phenylalanine, the CDR3 has 13 residues. The DNA shown is the 39-base CDR3, in frame from base 1. From a lookup of the germline V gene, CDR1 and CDR2 are SGHTA and FQGNSA.

The library was prepared using multiplex PCR. The run used an Illumina HiSeq 4000. CDR3 regions were amplified by Arm-PCR with iRepertoire HTBI primers to construct TCR beta libraries. Before sequencing, the PCR products went through gel purification. Per the original workflow: Gene usage analysis of CDR3 amino acid clonotypes relied on the approximately 62 TRBV and about 15 TRBJ segments identified across samples. COPE and FqMerger were used to merge filtered high-quality paired reads into contigs. BLAST was used to align contigs to IMGT TRBV, TRBD and TRBJ reference genes, and CDR3 was defined according to IMGT. Any clonotype with a frequency above 0.1% was counted as a highly expanded clone. Shannon entropy was used to measure repertoire diversity, and the Gini coefficient was used to measure V-J evenness. A clonotype was considered public if more than one individual shared it. TCRdb ran its own pipeline on the public reads, namely fastp trimming at Q25 and MiXCR clone calling, and kept in-frame beta chains. Every CDR3 protein is listed once, alongside the most common genes and DNA of its rows. TCRdb, rather than the study authors, made the V and J calls. For this sample the table gives some 400,000 distinct CDR3 sequences, of which about 15% were detected only once. The biggest ten clones account for over 15% of the sample.

This sample was shared with a second study, whose subject was T cells in Graves' hyperthyroidism and ophthalmopathy. The second paper further reports: Stable Graves' hyperthyroidism was defined as no progression to ophthalmopathy during 18 months of follow-up. Hyperthyroidism patients were newly diagnosed, with disease duration under 2 months, and aged 18 to 65 years. Exclusion was applied to patients with uncontrolled infections, other autoimmune diseases, pregnancy or lactation. Diagnoses were established on the basis of clinical symptoms, serum thyroxine and TRAb, thyroid ultrasound, and orbital computed tomography. For the first round of RT-PCR on the TCR CDR3, the HTBI primer set was used together with the Qiagen OneStep RT-PCR kit. Most expanded thyroid clonotypes (frequency above 0.001) were also detected in blood, suggesting blood repertoires may reflect thyroid immune responses. Ophthalmopathy was separated from stable hyperthyroidism by a 13 V-J signature model, with 85% to 90% sensitivity and 81% to 82% specificity obtained in cross-validation and 80%/75% obtained in testing. In validation, the model predicted progression to ophthalmopathy with around 71% sensitivity and approximately 74% specificity, a median of about 6 months before onset. To identify distinguishing TCR V-J signatures, a discovery cohort of around 100 patients was used, comprising 43 with Graves' ophthalmopathy and 55 to 65 with stable Graves' hyperthyroidism. An independent validation cohort of under 20 hyperthyroidism patients and about 15 patients who later progressed to ophthalmopathy tested prospective prediction of ophthalmopathy. For training and testing, the 100 or so patients in the discovery cohort were randomly divided in a 7:3 ratio. The study also compared thyroid tissue and blood T-cell repertoires from five or six Graves' hyperthyroidism patients. Once sampling was done, hyperthyroidism patients were given methimazole at a starting dose of 30 mg daily, whereas ophthalmopathy patients were given high-dose intravenous methylprednisolone. Libraries were constructed in a second round of multiplex PCR, after which size selection and purification were performed. The libraries were sequenced on an Illumina HiSeq2000 using paired-end 100 bp reads. SOAPnuke was used to process the raw data, throwing out any read that contained adapters or uncalled bases, had a mean Phred below 15, or lacked an exact constant-primer or identifier match. High-quality paired reads were merged with COPE v1.2.5, and unique nucleotide sequences were defined as clonotypes. Clonotypes were aligned to IMGT TRBV, TRBD and TRBJ reference segments using MiTCR v1.1. Analysis was restricted to V-J combinations with a frequency above 0.0001, which covered 99.2% of repertoires. The TCS score was defined as F50 (clonal expansion) divided by E x V (chaos), with BLOSUM62-based TCRdist calculated between CDR3 peptides within each V-J. Welch's t-statistics and random forest reduced 500 to 550 V-J features to 10 to 15, which were used in a naive Bayes classifier (R e1071). Sample size was not statistically predetermined, and blinding of investigators to group allocation was not performed. TCR Vbeta CDR3 sequencing of some 140 peripheral blood samples (about 45 ophthalmopathy, around 80 hyperthyroidism and around 17 progressor patients) is reported in the paper.

The sequence was collected from a woman in her 30s with Graves disease. Donor details come from another sample of the same person, matched by shared clones. This specimen was peripheral blood mononuclear cells (PBMCs), taken at new diagnosis, from a patient treated with antithyroid drugs. The chain couples TRBV7-2 to TRBJ2-3, with the identity of the D gene unclear. The J call is doubtful: the DNA matches TRBJ2-1 better. The nucleotides are TGTGCCAGCAGCTCATCGGTGAGAGGTGAGCAGTTCTTC. This translates into CASSSSVRGEQFF.